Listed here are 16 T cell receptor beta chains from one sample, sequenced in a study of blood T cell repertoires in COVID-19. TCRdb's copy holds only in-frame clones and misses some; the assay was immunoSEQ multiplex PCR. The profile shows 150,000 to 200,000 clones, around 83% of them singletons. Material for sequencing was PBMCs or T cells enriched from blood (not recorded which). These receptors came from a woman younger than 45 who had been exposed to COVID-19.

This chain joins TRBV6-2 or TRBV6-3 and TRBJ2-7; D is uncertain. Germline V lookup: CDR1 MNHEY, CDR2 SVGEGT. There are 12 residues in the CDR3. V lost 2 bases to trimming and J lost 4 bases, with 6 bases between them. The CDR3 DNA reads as TGTGCCAGCAGTTACAGAGTATACGAGCAGTACTTC. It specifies CASSYRVYEQYF.

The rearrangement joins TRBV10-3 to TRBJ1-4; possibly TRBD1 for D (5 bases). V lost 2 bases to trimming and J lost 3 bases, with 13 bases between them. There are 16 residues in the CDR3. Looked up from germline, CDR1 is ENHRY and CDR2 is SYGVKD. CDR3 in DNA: TGTGCCATCAGTGAGGGGGGGAATGGTGCTAATGAAAAACTGTTTTTT. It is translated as CAISEGGNGANEKLFF.

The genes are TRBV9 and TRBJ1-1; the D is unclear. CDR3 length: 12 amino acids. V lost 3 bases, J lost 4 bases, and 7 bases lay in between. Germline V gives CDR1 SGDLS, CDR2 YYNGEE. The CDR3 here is CASSGPGTEAFF. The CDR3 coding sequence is TGTGCCAGCAGCGGACCGGGCACTGAAGCTTTCTTT.

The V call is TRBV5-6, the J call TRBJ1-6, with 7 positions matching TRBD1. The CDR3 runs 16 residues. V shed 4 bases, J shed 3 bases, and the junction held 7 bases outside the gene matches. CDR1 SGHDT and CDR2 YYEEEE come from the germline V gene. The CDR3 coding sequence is TGTGCCAGCAGCCTGACAGGGAGCGGCTATAATTCACCCCTCCACTTT. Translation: CASSLTGSGYNSPLHF.

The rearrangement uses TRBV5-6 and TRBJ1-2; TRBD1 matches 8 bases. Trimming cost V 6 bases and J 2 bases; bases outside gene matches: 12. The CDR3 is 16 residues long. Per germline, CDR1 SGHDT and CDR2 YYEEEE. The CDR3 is CASKRGETGGNYGYTF. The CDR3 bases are TGTGCCAGCAAGCGCGGTGAAACAGGGGGGAACTATGGCTACACCTTC.

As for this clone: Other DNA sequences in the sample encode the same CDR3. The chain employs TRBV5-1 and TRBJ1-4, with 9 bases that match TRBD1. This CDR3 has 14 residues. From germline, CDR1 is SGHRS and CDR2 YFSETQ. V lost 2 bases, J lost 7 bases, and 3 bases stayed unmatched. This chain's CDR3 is CASSFGQGSEKLFF. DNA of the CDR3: TGCGCCAGCAGCTTCGGACAGGGGAGTGAAAAACTGTTTTTT.

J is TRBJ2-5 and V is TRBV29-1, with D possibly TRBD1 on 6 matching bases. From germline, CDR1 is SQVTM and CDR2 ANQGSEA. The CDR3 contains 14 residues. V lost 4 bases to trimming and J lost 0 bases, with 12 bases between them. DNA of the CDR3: TGCAGCGTTGTTTTGGGGGCGTACCAAGAGACCCAGTACTTC. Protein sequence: CSVVLGAYQETQYF.

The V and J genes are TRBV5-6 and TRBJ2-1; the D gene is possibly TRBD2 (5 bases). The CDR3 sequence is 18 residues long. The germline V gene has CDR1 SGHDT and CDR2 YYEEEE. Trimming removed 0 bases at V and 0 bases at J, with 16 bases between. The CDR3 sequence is CASSLDLGPGFSYNEQFF. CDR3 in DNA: TGTGCCAGCAGCTTGGACCTCGGCCCGGGATTCTCCTACAATGAGCAGTTCTTC.

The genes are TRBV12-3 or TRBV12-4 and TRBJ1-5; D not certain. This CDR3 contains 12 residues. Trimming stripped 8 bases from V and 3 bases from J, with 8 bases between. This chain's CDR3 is CASGETNQPQHF. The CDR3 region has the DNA TGTGCCAGCGGAGAGACCAATCAGCCCCAGCATTTT.

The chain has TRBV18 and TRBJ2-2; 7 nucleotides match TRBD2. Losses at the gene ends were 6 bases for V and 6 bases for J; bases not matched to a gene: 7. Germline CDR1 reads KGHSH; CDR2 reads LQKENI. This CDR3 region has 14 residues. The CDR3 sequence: CASSRLAEAGELFF. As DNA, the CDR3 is TGTGCCAGCTCGCGACTAGCCGAAGCCGGGGAGCTGTTTTTT.

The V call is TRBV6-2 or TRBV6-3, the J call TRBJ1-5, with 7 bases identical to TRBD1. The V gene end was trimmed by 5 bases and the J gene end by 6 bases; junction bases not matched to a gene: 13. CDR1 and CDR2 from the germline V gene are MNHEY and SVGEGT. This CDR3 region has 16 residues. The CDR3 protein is CASSPSGQAGRQPQHF. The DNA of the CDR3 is TGTGCCAGCAGTCCATCAGGACAGGCGGGGCGTCAGCCCCAGCATTTT.

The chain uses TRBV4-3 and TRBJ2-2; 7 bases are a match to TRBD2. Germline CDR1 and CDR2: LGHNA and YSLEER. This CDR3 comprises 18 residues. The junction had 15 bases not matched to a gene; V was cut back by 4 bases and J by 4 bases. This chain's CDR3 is CASSPGSAGTMGTGELFF. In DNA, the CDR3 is TGCGCCAGCAGCCCCGGGAGTGCCGGGACTATGGGCACCGGGGAGCTGTTTTTT.

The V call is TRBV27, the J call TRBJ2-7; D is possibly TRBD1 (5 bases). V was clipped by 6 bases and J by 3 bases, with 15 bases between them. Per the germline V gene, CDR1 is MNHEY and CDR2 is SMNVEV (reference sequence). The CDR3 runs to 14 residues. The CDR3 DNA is TGTGCCAGCAGCTTCCAGGGCTCGTACTACGAGCAGTACTTC. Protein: CASSFQGSYYEQYF.

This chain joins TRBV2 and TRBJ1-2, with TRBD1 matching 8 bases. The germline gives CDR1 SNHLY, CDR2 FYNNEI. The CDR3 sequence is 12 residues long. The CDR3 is CATGGGEGGYTF. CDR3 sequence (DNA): TGTGCAACAGGGGGAGGGGAAGGCGGCTACACCTTC.

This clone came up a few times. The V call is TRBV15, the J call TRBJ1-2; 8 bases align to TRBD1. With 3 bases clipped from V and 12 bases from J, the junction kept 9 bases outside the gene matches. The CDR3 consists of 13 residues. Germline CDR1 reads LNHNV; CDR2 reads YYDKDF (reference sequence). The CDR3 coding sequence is TGTGCCACCAGCAGGGACGGACAGGGCCCTAACACCTTC. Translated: CATSRDGQGPNTF. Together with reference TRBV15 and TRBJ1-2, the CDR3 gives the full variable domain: DAMVIQNPRYQVTQFGKPVTLSCSQTLNHNVMYWYQQKSSQAPKLLFHYYDKDFNNEADTPDNFQSRRPNTSFCFLDIRSPGLGDTAMYLCATSRDGQGPNTFGSGTRLTVV.

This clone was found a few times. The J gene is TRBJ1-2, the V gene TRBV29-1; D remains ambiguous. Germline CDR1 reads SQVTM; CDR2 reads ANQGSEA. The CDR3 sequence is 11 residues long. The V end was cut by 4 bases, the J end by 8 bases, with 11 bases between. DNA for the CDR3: TGCAGCGTTGTAAAGGGAGAGGGCTACACCTTC. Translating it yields CSVVKGEGYTF.